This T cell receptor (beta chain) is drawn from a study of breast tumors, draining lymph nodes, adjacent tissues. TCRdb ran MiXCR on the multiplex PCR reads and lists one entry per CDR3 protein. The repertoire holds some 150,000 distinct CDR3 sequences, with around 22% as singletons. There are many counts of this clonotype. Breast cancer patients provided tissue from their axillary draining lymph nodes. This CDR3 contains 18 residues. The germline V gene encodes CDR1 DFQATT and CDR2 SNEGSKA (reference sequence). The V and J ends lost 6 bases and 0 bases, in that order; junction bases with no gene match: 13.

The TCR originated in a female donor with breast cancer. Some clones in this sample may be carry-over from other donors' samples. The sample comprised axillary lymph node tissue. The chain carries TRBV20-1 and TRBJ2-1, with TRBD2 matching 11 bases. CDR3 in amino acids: CSAENSGRAAGSYNEQFF. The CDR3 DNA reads TGCAGTGCGGAAAATAGCGGGAGGGCCGCGGGCTCCTACAATGAGCAGTTCTTC.